Listed below are T cell receptor beta chains from one sample, sequenced in a study of blood T cell repertoires in COVID-19. Measured with immunoSEQ multiplex PCR; TCRdb has only the in-frame clones, and not every one. This sample has about 68,000 clones, with 75% to 90% found just once. The sample taken for sequencing was peripheral blood. The receptor source for this set is a young man with acute or convalescent COVID-19. Each CDR3 is given with its conserved first and last residue. A D gene is named only where the DNA matches it firmly. Clone size is given for some rows only: seen once, a few or many times, or a class if the clone is expanded.

-	-	TRBJ1-5	TRBV6-1	CASSERRQGKGQPQHF	TGTGCCAGCAGTGAACGGCGTCAGGGGAAGGGGCAGCCCCAGCATTTT
-	TRBD2	TRBJ2-7	TRBV19	CASSIGQGGLYEQYF	TGTGCCAGTAGTATCGGCCAGGGAGGGCTATACGAGCAGTACTTC
-	-	TRBJ1-1	TRBV7-9	CASTRREGNTEAFF	TGTGCCAGCACCCGAAGAGAGGGGAACACTGAAGCTTTCTTT
-	-	TRBJ1-6	TRBV28	CASSSGLDSPLHF	TGTGCCAGCAGCTCAGGCCTGGATTCACCCCTCCACTTT
-	TRBD2	TRBJ2-5	TRBV24-1	CATSEARWEGLQETQYF	TGTGCCACCAGTGAAGCAAGGTGGGAGGGCCTCCAAGAGACCCAGTACTTC
-	TRBD2	TRBJ2-1	TRBV7-2	CASSFEGTSGNNEQFF	TGTGCCAGCAGCTTTGAGGGGACTAGCGGGAACAATGAGCAGTTCTTC
-	TRBD2	TRBJ2-3	TRBV28	CASTPSRLAGTDTQYF	TGTGCCAGCACCCCGAGTAGGCTAGCGGGCACAGATACGCAGTATTTT
-	-	TRBJ2-4	TRBV28	CASEGWGVYGKNIQYF	TGTGCCAGCGAGGGATGGGGGGTATACGGCAAAAACATTCAGTACTTC
-	TRBD2	TRBJ2-1	TRBV28	CASSFGQGGEDEQFF	TGTGCCAGCAGTTTCGGGCAGGGAGGGGAGGATGAGCAGTTCTTC
-	-	TRBJ2-3	TRBV10-3	CAISEQASTDTQYF	TGTGCCATCAGTGAGCAGGCCAGCACAGATACGCAGTATTTT
-	-	TRBJ2-5	TRBV19	CASSNPAVQETQYF	TGTGCCAGTAGTAACCCAGCGGTTCAAGAGACCCAGTACTTC
-	-	TRBJ1-4	TRBV9	CASSRRGFTDNEKLFF	TGTGCCAGCAGCCGGCGGGGGTTTACGGATAATGAAAAACTGTTTTTT
-	-	TRBJ1-2	TRBV7-9	CASSLGPGYTF	TGTGCCAGCAGCTTGGGGCCCGGCTACACCTTC
-	-	TRBJ1-4	TRBV29-1	CSVPGGPLNEKLFF	TGCAGCGTTCCCGGAGGGCCGCTTAATGAAAAACTGTTTTTT
-	TRBD1	TRBJ2-6	TRBV5-1	CASSTGQSGANVLTF	TGCGCCAGCAGCACGGGACAGTCTGGGGCCAACGTCCTGACTTTC
-	TRBD2	TRBJ2-1	TRBV19	CASSISRGGPRVF	TGTGCCAGTAGTATTAGTCGGGGGGGCCCCCGGGTCTTC
-	TRBD2	TRBJ2-1	TRBV19	CASSPASSGKIYAYNEQFF	TGTGCCAGTAGTCCGGCTTCGAGCGGGAAAATTTATGCCTACAATGAGCAGTTCTTC
-	-	TRBJ2-1	TRBV4-1	CASSQVGGMGADEQFF	TGCGCCAGCAGCCAAGTGGGCGGGATGGGAGCTGATGAGCAGTTCTTC
-	TRBD2	TRBJ2-2	TRBV11-2	CASRPIAGGTGELFF	TGTGCCAGCAGACCGATAGCGGGAGGCACCGGGGAGCTGTTTTTT
-	-	TRBJ1-2	TRBV5-8	CATTPGLEGYTF	TGTGCCACGACACCCGGTCTCGAGGGCTACACCTTC
-	TRBD2	TRBJ2-6	TRBV3-1/TRBV3-2	CASSQERGGAGANVLTF	TGTGCCAGCAGCCAAGAGCGGGGAGGGGCTGGGGCCAACGTCCTGACTTTC
once	-	TRBJ2-7	TRBV9	CASSVDRDFYEQYF	TGTGCCAGCAGCGTCGACCGGGACTTCTACGAGCAGTACTTC
few	TRBD1	TRBJ1-1	TRBV11-2	CASSLHRDRVGTEAFF	TGTGCCAGCAGCTTGCACCGGGACAGGGTAGGCACTGAAGCTTTCTTT
-	TRBD2	TRBJ2-7	TRBV30	CAWSRPSGSFSYEQYF	TGTGCCTGGAGTAGGCCTAGCGGGAGTTTCTCCTACGAGCAGTACTTC
-	TRBD2	TRBJ2-5	TRBV6-4	CATAVGSKVSGSGETQYF	TGTGCCACCGCGGTGGGCAGTAAGGTTAGCGGGAGTGGGGAGACCCAGTACTTC
-	TRBD2	TRBJ2-3	TRBV7-2	CASSLRLAGNTDTQYF	TGTGCCAGCAGCTTACGGCTAGCGGGGAACACAGATACGCAGTATTTT
-	TRBD2	TRBJ2-2	TRBV11-2	CASSFISGVNTGELFF	TGTGCCAGCAGCTTTATTAGCGGGGTAAACACCGGGGAGCTGTTTTTT
-	-	TRBJ2-7	TRBV28	CASSWGGPRLREQYF	TGTGCCAGCAGTTGGGGGGGGCCCAGGTTGAGGGAGCAGTACTTC
-	TRBD1	TRBJ2-2	TRBV2	CASSGDPVGTGSTGELFF	TGTGCCAGCAGTGGGGATCCTGTTGGGACAGGATCCACCGGGGAGCTGTTTTTT
-	TRBD2	TRBJ2-1	TRBV7-2	CASSLGGSGFYNEQFF	TGTGCCAGCAGCTTAGGCGGTAGCGGGTTCTACAATGAGCAGTTCTTC
once	-	TRBJ2-5	TRBV7-8	CASSPEGKETQYF	TGTGCCAGCAGCCCGGAGGGAAAAGAGACCCAGTACTTC
-	-	TRBJ2-3	TRBV28	CASSFSSDTQYF	TGTGCCAGCAGTTTTTCGTCGGATACGCAGTATTTT
-	-	TRBJ1-2	TRBV25-1	CASSATGFYGYTF	TGTGCCAGCAGTGCCACAGGGTTCTATGGCTACACCTTC
-	-	TRBJ2-5	TRBV12-2	CASLGGPGKEETQYF	TGTGCAAGTCTCGGTGGGCCGGGGAAAGAAGAGACCCAGTACTTC
-	-	TRBJ1-1	TRBV6-5	CASKVGRGSTEAFF	TGTGCCAGCAAAGTCGGACGGGGGTCCACTGAAGCTTTCTTT
-	TRBD2	TRBJ2-3	TRBV10-1	CASSDAGLAGTDTQYF	TGCGCCAGCAGTGATGCGGGACTAGCGGGCACAGATACGCAGTATTTT
-	TRBD2	TRBJ2-7	TRBV5-1	CASSYGGTYEQYF	TGCGCCAGCAGCTACGGGGGGACCTACGAGCAGTACTTC
once	-	TRBJ1-1	TRBV2	CASSPRWNTEAFF	TGTGCCAGCAGTCCCCGGTGGAACACTGAAGCTTTCTTT
-	TRBD1	TRBJ1-1	TRBV7-2	CASSTGALNTEAFF	TGTGCCAGCAGCACAGGGGCGTTGAACACTGAAGCTTTCTTT
-	-	TRBJ2-5	TRBV5-4	CASSLKETQYF	TGTGCCAGCAGCCTTAAAGAGACCCAGTACTTC
-	TRBD2	TRBJ2-7	TRBV7-2	CASSETSGRGDEQYF	TGTGCCAGCAGCGAGACTAGCGGGAGGGGGGACGAGCAGTACTTC
-	TRBD1	TRBJ1-1	TRBV2	CASHSDGTAEAFF	TGTGCCAGCCACTCGGACGGGACAGCAGAAGCTTTCTTT
-	TRBD1	TRBJ1-5	TRBV25-1	CASSDGQGRQPQHF	TGTGCCAGCAGTGACGGACAGGGCAGGCAGCCCCAGCATTTT
once	-	TRBJ1-3	TRBV7-9	CASSLGFGSAISSGNTIYF	TGTGCCAGCAGCTTAGGCTTCGGCTCAGCGATTTCTTCTGGAAACACCATATATTTT
-	TRBD2	TRBJ2-7	TRBV7-8	CASSLARGLATYEQYF	TGTGCCAGCAGCTTAGCAAGGGGACTAGCGACCTACGAGCAGTACTTC
once	-	TRBJ1-5	TRBV28	CASSLSQAGGNQPQHF	TGTGCCAGCAGTTTAAGCCAGGCCGGCGGCAATCAGCCCCAGCATTTT
-	TRBD1	TRBJ2-7	TRBV6-5	CASSPWTGFYEQYF	TGTGCCAGCAGTCCTTGGACAGGATTCTACGAGCAGTACTTC
-	-	TRBJ2-7	TRBV4-3	CASSQDGRTYEQYF	TGCGCCAGCAGCCAAGATGGCAGGACCTACGAGCAGTACTTC
-	-	TRBJ1-4	TRBV6-5	CASSYRPGATNEKLFF	TGTGCCAGCAGTTACCGGCCAGGTGCAACTAATGAAAAACTGTTTTTT
once	-	TRBJ2-1	TRBV7-2	CASSLERLNNEQFF	TGTGCCAGCAGCTTAGAGAGGCTAAACAATGAGCAGTTCTTC
-	-	TRBJ2-1	TRBV2	CASSGPYSYNEQFF	TGTGCCAGCTCAGGGCCCTATTCCTACAATGAGCAGTTCTTC
-	TRBD2	TRBJ2-3	TRBV25-1	CASSESNSGRLEYF	TGTGCCAGCAGTGAATCGAATAGCGGGAGGCTTGAGTATTTT
-	TRBD2	TRBJ2-7	TRBV3-1/TRBV3-2	CASSHTGLADYEQYF	TGTGCCAGCAGCCACACGGGACTAGCGGACTACGAGCAGTACTTC
-	TRBD2	TRBJ2-2	TRBV28	CASSLTSGRGELFF	TGTGCCAGCAGTTTGACTAGCGGGAGGGGGGAGCTGTTTTTT
-	TRBD2	TRBJ2-7	TRBV5-1	CASSLAGTPYEQYF	TGCGCCAGCAGCTTAGCGGGAACCCCCTACGAGCAGTACTTC